A single sample is the source of the 20 T cell receptor beta chains below, sequenced in a study of response to subunit inactivated influenza vaccine. MiXCR, run by TCRdb on the RT-PCR reads, gives a single entry per CDR3 protein. The table lists 750,000 to 850,000 distinct CDR3 sequences, around 20% of them singletons. Sample: PBMCs from blood, taken 4 to 6 days after vaccination. The receptors derive from a man between 45 and 60 years old who received an inactivated influenza vaccine.

V usage is TRBV4-2 and J usage is TRBJ1-6; unclear D gene. The V and J ends lost 0 bases and 9 bases respectively, with 15 bases between them. This CDR3 spans 16 amino acids. Germline V CDR1 and CDR2: LGHNA, YNFKEQ. CDR3 residues: CASSQDLERVRSPLHF. For the CDR3, the DNA is TGTGCCAGCAGCCAAGATTTAGAGAGGGTACGTTCACCCCTCCACTTT.

In this sample, this clonotype turned up a few times. The V and J genes are TRBV6-5 and TRBJ2-5; TRBD1 agrees at 7 bases. Germline V lookup: CDR1 MNHEY, CDR2 SVGAGI. V lost 0 bases to trimming and J lost 4 bases; unmatched junction nucleotides: 5. CDR3 size: 15 residues. The CDR3 here is CASSYSPGGRETQYF. The CDR3 nucleotides are TGTGCCAGCAGTTACTCGCCAGGGGGTAGAGAGACCCAGTACTTC.

This sequence joins TRBV7-9 and TRBJ2-2, with a tentative D call TRBD2 (5 bases). Germline V gene lookup returns CDR1 SEHNR and CDR2 FQNEAQ (reference sequence). There are 16 residues in the CDR3. The V and J ends lost 5 bases and 5 bases respectively, with 18 bases between them. The CDR3 region is CASSPVQSGETGELFF. The CDR3 region has the DNA TGTGCCAGCAGCCCAGTCCAAAGCGGAGAGACCGGGGAGCTGTTTTTT.

With respect to this clonotype: A much larger clone differs by one base, so this may be a read error. The chain carries TRBV6-2 or TRBV6-3 and TRBJ2-5; D may correspond to TRBD1 or TRBD2 (5 bases each). V was trimmed by 7 bases and J by 5 bases, leaving 8 bases between them. Germline V gives CDR1 MNHEY, CDR2 SVGEGT. This CDR3 has 11 amino acids. CDR3 sequence: CASTWGETQYF. The CDR3, as DNA: TGTGCCAGCACTTGGGGGGAGACCCAGTACTTC.

The V call is TRBV20-1, the J call TRBJ2-7; 7 bases fit TRBD1. Germline-derived CDR1 and CDR2 are DFQATT and SNEGSKA (reference sequence). V was clipped by 6 bases and J by 3 bases; unmatched bases: 11. The CDR3 is made up of 14 amino acids. The CDR3 loop reads CSARRLRDSYEQYF. DNA for the CDR3: TGCAGTGCCAGAAGGTTACGGGACAGCTACGAGCAGTACTTC.

This clonotype showed up just a few times. The gene calls are TRBV2 and TRBJ2-1, with 11 positions matching TRBD2. Trimming took 4 bases from V and 8 from J; bases not matched to a gene: 10. Looked up from germline, CDR1 is SNHLY and CDR2 is FYNNEI. The CDR3 has 16 residues. In nucleotides, the CDR3 is TGTGCCAGCAGTGGTCTCGAACTAGCGGGAGTTCATGAGCAGTTCTTC. Protein: CASSGLELAGVHEQFF.

V and J are TRBV7-2 and TRBJ1-2, with TRBD1 matching 7 bases. The J segment lost 8 bases and the V segment lost 4 bases, leaving 7 bases of the junction unmatched. Germline-derived CDR1 and CDR2 are SGHTA and FQGNSA. There are 13 residues in the CDR3. The CDR3 sequence is CASSSWTGRGYTF. CDR3 nucleotides: TGTGCCAGCAGCTCCTGGACAGGAAGGGGCTACACCTTC.

The V call is TRBV4-3, the J call TRBJ1-2, with 8 bases that match TRBD1. CDR1 and CDR2 from the germline V gene are LGHNA and YSLEER. The CDR3 extends over 15 amino acids. Trimming removed 0 bases from V and 4 bases from J; junction bases left unmatched: 4. CDR3 residues: CASSQDSQGAYGYTF. Here the CDR3 DNA reads TGCGCCAGCAGCCAAGATTCGCAGGGGGCCTATGGCTACACCTTC.

This CDR3 is CASSLEGAHYNEQFF. CDR3 nucleotides: TGTGCCAGCAGCTTAGAGGGGGCCCACTACAATGAGCAGTTCTTC. The chain recombines TRBV7-9 with TRBJ2-1, with 7 bases that match TRBD1. J lost 3 bases, V lost 1 base, and 3 bases had no gene match. Germline V gene lookup returns CDR1 SEHNR and CDR2 FQNEAQ (reference sequence). CDR3 size: 15 residues.

V is TRBV18 and J is TRBJ2-7; 10 bases fit TRBD2. The germline V gene encodes CDR1 KGHSH and CDR2 LQKENI. This CDR3 has 18 residues. After removal of 6 bases from V and 4 bases from J, the junction contained 18 bases not matched to a gene. The CDR3 here is CASSPARALAGEEYEQYF. The CDR3 DNA reads TGTGCCAGCTCCCCCGCGAGGGCCCTAGCGGGAGAAGAGTACGAGCAGTACTTC.

At least ten counts were recorded for this clonotype. The rearrangement joins TRBV20-1 to TRBJ2-5; D not certain. The CDR3 totals 10 residues. V was cut by 3 bases and J by 4 bases, with 3 bases left in between. CDR1 is DFQATT and CDR2 is SNEGSKA in the germline V gene (reference sequence). CDR3 in amino acids: CSARRETQYF. The CDR3, as DNA: TGCAGTGCTAGGAGAGAGACCCAGTACTTC.

The V call is TRBV12-3 or TRBV12-4, the J call TRBJ1-6; 9 bases map to TRBD1. There are 15 residues in the CDR3. Trimming took 3 bases from V and 6 from J; bases not matched to a gene: 3. CDR3 loop: CASSFRDRVNSPLHF. The CDR3 bases are TGTGCCAGCAGTTTCCGGGACAGGGTTAATTCACCCCTCCACTTT.

The rearrangement links TRBV11-2 to TRBJ1-4, with 10 bases aligning to TRBD1. Germline V lookup: CDR1 SGHAT, CDR2 FQNNGV. The CDR3 length is 15 residues. V lost 5 bases to trimming and J lost 6 bases; unmatched junction nucleotides: 6. The chain's CDR3 is CASSILTGGYEKLFF. The CDR3 DNA sequence: TGTGCCAGCAGCATTTTGACAGGGGGCTATGAAAAACTGTTTTTT.

This clonotype was detected only a few times. Since a much larger clone is just one base distant, this may be a read error. The rearrangement uses TRBV29-1 and TRBJ2-3, with D maybe TRBD2 (6 bases). The germline gives CDR1 SQVTM, CDR2 ANQGSEA. Trimming left V 4 bases short and J 3 bases short, with 8 bases between. The length of the CDR3 is 12 residues. The CDR3 loop is CSVAEGTDTQYF. DNA of the CDR3: TGCAGCGTTGCGGAGGGGACAGATACGCAGTATTTT.

The chain uses TRBV5-1 and TRBJ2-7, with D possibly being TRBD2 (5 bases). The CDR3 loop spans 16 amino acids. V lost 1 base and J 4 bases, leaving 18 bases between the germline ends. CDR1 and CDR2 from the germline V gene are SGHRS and YFSETQ. As DNA, the CDR3 is TGCGCCAGCAGCTTGCTGAGCGGCCTGAGAATTTACGAGCAGTACTTC. This codes for CASSLLSGLRIYEQYF.

This clonotype was seen a few times. V gene TRBV5-6 combines with J gene TRBJ2-3, with TRBD2 matching over 7 bases. V lost 4 bases and J lost 2; bases outside the gene matches: 19. CDR3 size: 19 residues. Germline V gene data show CDR1 as SGHDT and CDR2 as YYEEEE. For the CDR3, the DNA is TGTGCCAGCAGCCCTCTAGGCGGGGGTTTGTCACGATACACAGATACGCAGTATTTT. This gives the protein CASSPLGGGLSRYTDTQYF.

This clonotype has just one count. The V and J genes are TRBV7-2 and TRBJ2-6, with D tentatively TRBD1 (7 bases). The CDR3 is made up of 16 amino acids. Trimming removed 5 bases at V and 2 bases at J, with 13 bases between. Germline loops: CDR1 SGHTA, CDR2 FQGNSA. The CDR3 protein is CASSALRGAGANVLTF. CDR3 coding DNA: TGTGCCAGCAGCGCACTCAGGGGGGCTGGGGCCAACGTCCTGACTTTC.

The J gene is TRBJ1-5, the V gene TRBV4-1; D uncertain. The CDR3 runs to 15 residues. The V gene's germline CDR1 is MGHRA and CDR2 YSYEKL. Trimming removed 1 base at V and 3 bases at J, with 10 bases between. The CDR3 sequence: CASSQGQGFNQPQHF. The DNA of the CDR3 is TGCGCCAGCAGCCAAGGTCAAGGTTTCAATCAGCCCCAGCATTTT.

This chain uses TRBV2 with TRBJ1-1, with a tentative D call TRBD1 (5 bases). This CDR3 has 14 amino acids. CDR1 and CDR2 from the germline V gene are SNHLY and FYNNEI. Trimming removed 6 bases from V and 4 bases from J, with 15 bases in between. The chain's CDR3 is CASSGAGGRTEAFF. As DNA, the CDR3 is TGTGCCAGCAGCGGCGCGGGGGGACGCACTGAAGCTTTCTTT.

The chain combines TRBV20-1 with TRBJ2-7; no clear D. The CDR3 totals 15 residues. Trimming took off 5 bases at V and 2 bases at J, with 19 bases between the two ends. Germline CDR1 is DFQATT and CDR2 is SNEGSKA (reference sequence). This CDR3 is CSASEVYSRAYEQYF. DNA of the CDR3: TGCAGTGCTTCAGAGGTGTACAGTAGGGCCTACGAGCAGTACTTC.